A selection of T cell receptor beta chains follows, all from one sample in a study of T-cell reconstitution after alpha-beta-depleted transplantation in children. TCRdb passed the PCR reads through MiXCR, listing each CDR3 protein once. The sample lists some 600,000 distinct CDR3 sequences; approximately 13% were seen once. Here the sequenced sample was PBMCs, mostly from graft donor cells, taken 360 days after TCRalphabeta/CD19-depleted stem cell transplant. These receptors were obtained from a male patient younger than 18 who had a stem cell transplant for acute myeloid leukemia, so the T cells may come from the graft donor. The CDR3 runs from the conserved cysteine through the conserved F or W. A D gene is named only where the DNA matches it firmly. For some rows the clone size is stated as once, few or many, or as a class when expanded; others skip it.

CDR3aa | CDR3nt | v_gene | len | j_gene | abundance | d_gene
CASSQGRLAGVTGELFF | TGTGCCAGCAGCCAAGGAAGACTAGCGGGAGTTACCGGGGAGCTGTTTTTT | TRBV4-2 | 17 | TRBJ2-2 | NA | TRBD2
CASSPTRPSGRQSYNEQFF | TGTGCCAGCAGCCCCACGAGGCCTAGCGGGCGACAATCCTACAATGAGCAGTTCTTC | TRBV11-1 | 19 | TRBJ2-1 | NA | TRBD2
CASSPSGTGDYNEQFF | TGTGCCAGCAGTCCGTCCGGGACAGGGGACTACAATGAGCAGTTCTTC | TRBV28 | 16 | TRBJ2-1 | few | TRBD1
CASTLAGTSYEQYF | TGTGCCAGCACCCTAGCGGGCACATCCTACGAGCAGTACTTC | TRBV6-5 | 14 | TRBJ2-7 | many | TRBD2
CASGLSPRRGYNEQFF | TGTGCTAGTGGTTTGTCCCCGAGAAGAGGCTACAATGAGCAGTTCTTC | TRBV12-5 | 16 | TRBJ2-1 | NA | NA
CASSRRGLGNTGELFF | TGTGCCAGTAGTCGCAGGGGGCTTGGTAACACCGGGGAGCTGTTTTTT | TRBV19 | 16 | TRBJ2-2 | NA | TRBD1
CASSSGLAGGQWSYEQYF | TGCGCCAGCAGCTCAGGACTAGCGGGAGGGCAATGGTCCTACGAGCAGTACTTC | TRBV5-1 | 18 | TRBJ2-7 | few | TRBD2
CAISTGLVAYNEQFF | TGTGCCATCAGTACTGGACTAGTAGCCTACAATGAGCAGTTCTTC | TRBV10-3 | 15 | TRBJ2-1 | NA | TRBD2
CSALSGTSVPDTQYF | TGCAGCGCCCTTTCCGGGACTAGCGTGCCAGATACGCAGTATTTT | TRBV29-1 | 15 | TRBJ2-3 | many | TRBD2
CASSYLGLAGGEDTQYF | TGTGCCAGCAGTTACCTCGGACTAGCGGGAGGAGAGGATACGCAGTATTTT | TRBV6-5 | 17 | TRBJ2-3 | NA | TRBD2
CASSLGGAGRNEQFF | TGTGCCAGCAGCTTAGGGGGAGCGGGGCGCAATGAGCAGTTCTTC | TRBV7-3 | 15 | TRBJ2-1 | NA | TRBD2
CASGGQGREQYF | TGTGCCAGCGGCGGGCAGGGGAGAGAGCAGTACTTC | TRBV28 | 12 | TRBJ2-7 | NA | NA
CASFYQPGGGEETQYF | TGTGCCAGCTTTTACCAACCCGGTGGGGGAGAAGAGACCCAGTACTTC | TRBV7-9 | 16 | TRBJ2-5 | NA | NA
CASRRFQYEQYF | TGTGCCAGCAGGAGATTCCAGTACGAGCAGTACTTC | TRBV7-9 | 12 | TRBJ2-7 | few | NA
CSASRDEVASSGNTIYF | TGCAGTGCTAGTCGGGACGAAGTGGCTTCCTCTGGAAACACCATATATTTT | TRBV20-1 | 17 | TRBJ1-3 | NA | NA
CSSPVSSYNEQFF | TGCAGCTCTCCCGTAAGCTCCTACAATGAGCAGTTCTTC | TRBV20-1 | 13 | TRBJ2-1 | many | NA
CSARDPAGPGTYEQYF | TGCAGTGCTAGAGATCCCGCAGGTCCAGGGACATACGAGCAGTACTTC | TRBV20-1 | 16 | TRBJ2-7 | NA | NA
CSAGNGQGINQPQHF | TGCAGCGCCGGGAATGGACAGGGTATCAATCAGCCCCAGCATTTT | TRBV29-1 | 15 | TRBJ1-5 | NA | TRBD1
CASSLGDRNGETQYF | TGTGCCAGCAGCTTAGGGGACCGGAACGGGGAGACCCAGTACTTC | TRBV11-2 | 15 | TRBJ2-5 | few | NA
CAISDVQETQYF | TGTGCCATCAGTGACGTACAAGAGACCCAGTACTTC | TRBV10-3 | 12 | TRBJ2-5 | few | NA
CASSSSGRGNEQFF | TGTGCCAGCAGCTCTAGCGGACGGGGGAATGAGCAGTTCTTC | TRBV4-2 | 14 | TRBJ2-1 | many | TRBD2
CSARMGIAYEQYF | TGCAGTGCTAGAATGGGGATTGCCTACGAGCAGTACTTC | TRBV20-1 | 13 | TRBJ2-7 | many | NA
CASSVGPLAYEQYF | TGTGCCAGCAGCGTGGGACCCCTCGCCTACGAGCAGTACTTC | TRBV7-3 | 14 | TRBJ2-7 | NA | NA
CASSQASGKSYNEQFF | TGTGCCAGCAGCCAAGCTAGCGGGAAATCCTACAATGAGCAGTTCTTC | TRBV14 | 16 | TRBJ2-1 | few | TRBD2